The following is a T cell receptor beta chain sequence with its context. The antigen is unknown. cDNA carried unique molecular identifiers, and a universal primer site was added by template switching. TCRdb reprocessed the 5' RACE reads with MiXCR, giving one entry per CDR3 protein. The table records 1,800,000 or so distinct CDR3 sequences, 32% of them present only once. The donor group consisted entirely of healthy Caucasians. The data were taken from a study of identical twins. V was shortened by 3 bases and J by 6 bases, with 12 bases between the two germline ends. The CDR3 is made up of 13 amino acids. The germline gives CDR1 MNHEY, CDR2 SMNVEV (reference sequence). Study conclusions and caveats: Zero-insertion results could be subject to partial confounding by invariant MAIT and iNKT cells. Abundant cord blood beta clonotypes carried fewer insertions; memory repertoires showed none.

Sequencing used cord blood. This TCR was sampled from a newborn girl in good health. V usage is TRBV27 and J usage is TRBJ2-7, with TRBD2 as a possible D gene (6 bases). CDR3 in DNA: TGTGCCAGCAGTTTGGGCGGGACGGGCGAGCAGTACTTC. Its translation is CASSLGGTGEQYF.